This TCR beta chain was recorded in a study of neurological immune-mediated disorders (dated by TCRdb to the late 2010s). In terms of the full investigation: The study compared peripheral blood TCR-beta repertoires of HTLV-I-associated myelopathy (HAM/TSP) patients, multiple sclerosis patients and healthy controls using UMI-based sequencing. Of the 68 subjects in the cohort, some 15 were HAM/TSP patients, roughly 35 were multiple sclerosis patients, and around 20 were healthy controls. The roughly 110 TCR-beta libraries covered PBMC samples along with longitudinal samples, technical triplicates, and paired sorted CD4+ and CD8+ T-cell subsets.

For unsorted PBMC libraries, 2 million PBMCs were used after storage in RNAlater at -80 degrees C until RNA extraction. Peripheral blood was subjected to Ficoll-Hypaque density gradient centrifugation to isolate PBMCs, which were then cryopreserved in liquid nitrogen. Beyond this particular receptor, the publication reports: TCR clonal expansion was greatest in HAM/TSP patients and smallest in MS patients, who ranked below even healthy controls. Across subjects, expanded clones never shared an identical CDR3 amino acid sequence, which suggests that the TCR-beta repertoires in every group were private.

This clonotype was found many times. Its binding antigen is unknown. No base quality information exists; no much larger clone differs at one position. cDNA was synthesized by template-switch 5'RACE using a primer carrying a 10-nucleotide random unique molecular identifier by which each TCR transcript was tagged. Over 190 million TCR-beta sequences, covering 15-18 subjects, were produced in each sequencing run. The RNeasy kit was used for extraction of total RNA. Using the KAPA Real-time Library Amplification kit, TCR-beta VDJ regions were amplified with primers for the TCR constant region and the 5'RACE anchor. Sample indexes and Illumina adaptors were added in a first PCR, and a second PCR then increased library yield. The roughly 650 bp TCR product was size-selected on a 2% E-gel SizeSelection system after Ampure bead purification. Before pooling, library quality was checked on a Bioanalyzer, concentration was measured with Qubit, and libraries were quantified with the Kapa Library Quantification kit. Libraries were sequenced paired-end 2 x 150 bp on an Illumina HiSeq 2500. To increase sequence diversity, about 25-31% phiX was spiked into each library pool. The authors' pipeline ran thus. Quality-filtered reads were processed with the UMI-based MiGEC pipeline, and over 90% of raw TCR sequences were removed by the MiGEC pipeline during error correction. IMGT germline references were used for aligning VDJ genes, and each clonotype was defined as a unique CDR3 amino acid sequence together with its V-J genes. VDJtools evaluated clonal expansion, Shannon diversity and CDR3 relatedness (CalcPairwiseDistances, ClusterSamples); CLCbio workbench built phylogenetic trees. Expanded clones were defined as having at least 8 unique UMIs, based on coefficient-of-variation modelling across technical triplicates. TCRdb passed the public sequencing reads through fastp at Q25 and MiXCR, retaining productive beta sequences. A single entry per CDR3 protein holds the most common genes and DNA from its merged rows. TCRdb, not the authors, supplied the V and J calls. Counted in this sample were roughly 50,000 distinct CDR3 sequences; 9% to 12% of them appeared once. The biggest ten clones account for over 4% of the sample.

The receptor's source is a man aged 70 or older with HTLV-1-associated myelopathy (HAM/TSP). Sequencing used PBMCs.

The CDR3 protein is CSVRTTSTDTQYF. The base sequence is TGCAGCGTTAGGACAACTAGCACAGATACGCAGTATTTT. The chain joins TRBV29-1 to TRBJ2-3; the best D guess is TRBD1, with 5 bases matching. A distance of 9 bases separates the germline ends of V and J, which lose 5 bases and 0 bases respectively. Reading the germline V gene gives CDR1 SQVTM and CDR2 ANQGSEA. The cysteine opens and the phenylalanine closes a CDR3 of 13 amino acids. Only the CDR3 DNA stays, 39 bases, in frame from base 1.